This T cell receptor (beta chain) was identified in a study of cytomegalovirus exposure and HLA in healthy donors (dated by TCRdb to 2015 to 2018). Some background on the complete study: The approximately 710 repertoires of the first cohort and the approximately 110 validation repertoires were produced on the same platform, according to a later analysis. The aim of the study was to test whether cataloging public T cell receptors could identify signatures of past pathogen exposure. Besides the first cohort of approximately 670 subjects, a separate validation cohort made up of 120 different subjects was used. High-throughput TCR immunosequencing, statistical association of individual TCRs with disease status, and machine learning were combined to predict cytomegalovirus infection status. Study-wide findings and limitations: A total of 150 or so TCR beta chains were listed by the study as associated with cytomegalovirus. The authors suggested that the approach could potentially be generalized to other disease states and immunological phenotypes. Across donors, most TCR sequences were observed very rarely, whereas some public TCRs were present in many individuals. Subsequent analysis determined that TCRs grouped into clusters in the first cohort also showed a tendency toward co-occurrence across the 120 or so validation repertoires, and roughly 95% of cluster scores exceeded 0. A later analysis lacked HLA typing for the validation cohort, so it scored co-occurrence in that cohort across all 120 or so repertoires. The classifier was reported to diagnose cytomegalovirus status with high specificity and sensitivity in both the original cohort and the validation cohort. In vitro tests confirmed that a few of the cytomegalovirus-associated TCR beta chains recognize cytomegalovirus antigens.

V was cut back by 2 bases and J by 7 bases, leaving a gap of 9 bases between them. The CDR3 sequence holds 14 residues, the cysteine and phenylalanine included. Just CDR3 DNA is preserved here, 42 bases in frame from base 1. Looking up the germline V gene yields CDR1 SGHVS and CDR2 FNYEAQ. Libraries were made using the immunoSEQ multiplex PCR assay. In the source study's methods: To diagnose cytomegalovirus status from the catalog of TCR beta chain sequences, a statistical classification framework was built. In TCRdb, the immuneACCESS table is reduced to in-frame sequences with V and J assigned. These tables do not hold every clone; where another copy was compared, an unresolved V gene accounts for under half, and the others remain unexplained. D and trimming were read from the DNA, whereas the V and J calls and clone size are those reported in that table. Present in this sample are 150,000 to 200,000 clones, around 80% of which were seen just once. The biggest ten clones account for roughly 1.2% of the sample.

The donors belonged to the validation cohort of around 130 subjects, which was separate from the approximately 610-subject first cohort. To note about this clone: There is no known antigen for this receptor. No per-base quality is available; no much larger clone lies one base away.

This TCR was recovered from a woman in her twenties or thirties in good health and CMV-seronegative. The chain was built from TRBV7-6 and TRBJ1-6, with TRBD1 tentatively as D gene (6 bases match). The specimen was PBMCs. The DNA reads TGTGCCAGCAGCTTAAGGCAGGGGAATTCACCCCTCCACTTT. This translates into CASSLRQGNSPLHF.